The 15 T cell receptor beta chains below all came from one sample that was sequenced in a study of human T cells and chemical hapten exposure. Noted time point: patch test 1, 2 weeks after DPC sensitization. Treatment defined: therapeutic diphenylcyclopropenone sensitization with weekly scalp DPC. TCRdb analysed the RACE reads with MiXCR anew, one entry per CDR3 protein. The sample holds some 94,000 distinct CDR3 sequences, around 12% seen once. The specimen was whole blood, collected in connection with sensitization to the hapten diphenylcyclopropenone (DPC). The receptors here all came from a middle-aged woman with alopecia areata. Some clones in this sample may be carry-over from other donors' samples.

This clonotype was observed at least ten times. The chain uses TRBV5-6 and TRBJ2-3; D is ambiguous. With 0 bases removed from V and 3 bases from J, the gap between germline ends came to 5 bases. The CDR3 contains 13 residues. Germline assignment: CDR1 SGHDT and CDR2 YYEEEE. This chain's CDR3 is CASSLDLTDTQYF. In DNA, the CDR3 is TGTGCCAGCAGCTTGGACCTGACAGATACGCAGTATTTT.

This clonotype was seen a handful of times. This chain links TRBV7-9 with TRBJ2-1, with 9 bases identical to TRBD2. In germline, CDR1 is SEHNR, CDR2 FQNEAQ (reference sequence). The CDR3 length is 16 residues. Trimming removed 5 bases from V and 1 base from J; junction bases left unmatched: 6. The CDR3 is CASSSSGRRSYNEQFF. The CDR3 DNA reads as TGTGCCAGCAGCAGTAGCGGGAGAAGGTCCTACAATGAGCAGTTCTTC.

In this sample, this clonotype turned up many times. This sequence joins TRBV10-3 and TRBJ2-1; D remains unclear. V gave up 6 bases and J gave up 4 bases, with 4 bases separating them. Germline V gives CDR1 ENHRY, CDR2 SYGVKD. The CDR3 contains 11 residues. CDR3 sequence (DNA): TGTGCCATCAGGGATTACAATGAGCAGTTCTTC. Amino acids: CAIRDYNEQFF.

The chain recombines TRBV7-8 with TRBJ2-1, with 11 bases aligning to TRBD2. V was clipped by 1 base and J by 9 bases; unmatched bases: 8. Germline-derived CDR1 and CDR2 are SGHVS and FQNEAQ. The CDR3 has 16 amino acids. The CDR3 DNA reads as TGTGCCAGCAGCTTAGTACAGACTAGCGGGATTGGTGAGCAGTTCTTC. Amino acid sequence: CASSLVQTSGIGEQFF.

The sample holds many counts of this clonotype. The chain joins TRBV20-1 to TRBJ2-2, with 9 nucleotides matching TRBD2. The CDR3 extends over 15 amino acids. CDR1 and CDR2 from the germline V gene are DFQATT and SNEGSKA (reference sequence). V was clipped by 2 bases and J by 8 bases; unmatched bases: 9. The DNA for the CDR3 is TGCAGTGCTAGACAGGGCGGGAGGGCCTATGGGGAGCTGTTTTTT. Protein: CSARQGGRAYGELFF.

The chain has TRBV28 and TRBJ2-1, with 8 bases lining up with TRBD2. V shed 2 bases, J shed 7 bases, and the junction held 1 base outside the gene matches. This CDR3 has 13 residues. The germline gives CDR1 MDHEN, CDR2 SYDVKM. CDR3 sequence (DNA): TGTGCCAGCAGTTTAGCTAGCGGGAATGAGCAGTTCTTC. Amino acid sequence: CASSLASGNEQFF.

Only a few counts were recorded for this clonotype. The chain uses TRBV20-1 and TRBJ1-2, with TRBD1 matching 10 bases. V shed 0 bases and J 4 bases; nucleotides not matched to a gene: 5. Germline CDR1 reads DFQATT; CDR2 reads SNEGSKA (reference sequence). The CDR3 has 15 residues. CDR3 nucleotide sequence: TGCAGTGCTAGAGACCCTCGACAGGGGGCCTATGGCTACACCTTC. It encodes CSARDPRQGAYGYTF.

This clonotype was counted only a few times. V is TRBV29-1 and J is TRBJ2-1; weak D call: TRBD2 (6 bases). Per germline, CDR1 SQVTM and CDR2 ANQGSEA. The V end lost 3 bases, the J end lost 0 bases, and 12 bases lay between the germline ends. The CDR3 runs to 15 residues. In nucleotides, the CDR3 is TGCAGCGTTGAGCGGGACTCCTACTCCTACAATGAGCAGTTCTTC. It is translated as CSVERDSYSYNEQFF.

V and J are TRBV5-5 and TRBJ2-7; D possibly uses TRBD1 or TRBD2 (6 bases each). V was trimmed by 4 bases and J by 3 bases, leaving 14 bases between them. Germline V gene sequence: CDR1 SGHKS, CDR2 YYEKEE (reference sequence). The CDR3 has 14 residues. DNA for the CDR3: TGTGCCAGCAGCCGGCTCGGGGGCAGCTACGAGCAGTACTTC. This encodes CASSRLGGSYEQYF.

This clonotype was detected only once. A much larger clone lies a single base off, so this may be a read error. The chain combines TRBV7-9 with TRBJ1-1; D gene ambiguous. This CDR3 has 13 amino acids. CDR1 SEHNR and CDR2 FQNEAQ come from the germline V gene (reference sequence). CDR3 nucleotides: TGTGCCAGCACCCCCACCCGTAACACTGAAACTTTCTTT. Its translation is CASTPTRNTETFF.

This clonotype has ten or more counts. V is TRBV27 and J is TRBJ2-2; 9 nucleotides line up with TRBD2. Germline V gene data show CDR1 as MNHEY and CDR2 as SMNVEV (reference sequence). The CDR3 loop spans 16 amino acids. V gave up 5 bases and J gave up 5 bases; unmatched junction bases: 9. CDR3: CASSPLAGVRTGELFF. The CDR3 nucleotides are TGTGCCAGCAGTCCCTTAGCGGGAGTAAGGACCGGGGAGCTGTTTTTT.

The J gene is TRBJ2-5, the V gene TRBV12-3 or TRBV12-4; D might be TRBD1 (5 bases). The CDR3 contains 13 residues. Trimming stripped 6 bases from V and 2 bases from J, with 10 bases between. The CDR3 bases are TGTGCCAGCAGACCAGGGTTACAAGAGACCCAGTACTTC. The encoded protein is CASRPGLQETQYF.

This clonotype occurred a few times. The chain combines TRBV6-5 with TRBJ2-3; TRBD2 matches 9 bases. Germline loops: CDR1 MNHEY, CDR2 SVGAGI. This CDR3 has 14 amino acids. Trimming at V came to 0 bases and at J to 6 bases, leaving 1 base not matched to a gene. The chain's CDR3 is CASSYSSGGDTQYF. Here the CDR3 DNA reads TGTGCCAGCAGTTACTCGAGCGGGGGGGATACGCAGTATTTT.

This clonotype came up many times. The chain carries TRBV29-1 and TRBJ2-7; unclear D gene. The CDR3 has 11 residues. Trimming removed 4 bases at V and 1 base at J, with 5 bases between. Germline loops: CDR1 SQVTM, CDR2 ANQGSEA. CDR3 coding DNA: TGCAGCGTTGTTACTTCCTACGAGCAGTACTTC. Translation gives CSVVTSYEQYF.

This clonotype appeared a few times. This sequence joins TRBV4-2 and TRBJ2-2; D not certain. V lost 0 bases and J 2 bases, leaving 7 bases between the germline ends. The CDR3 extends over 15 amino acids. Germline V lookup: CDR1 LGHNA, CDR2 YNFKEQ. CDR3 residues: CASSQEPKNTGELFF. The CDR3 coding sequence is TGTGCCAGCAGCCAAGAGCCCAAAAACACCGGGGAGCTGTTTTTT.